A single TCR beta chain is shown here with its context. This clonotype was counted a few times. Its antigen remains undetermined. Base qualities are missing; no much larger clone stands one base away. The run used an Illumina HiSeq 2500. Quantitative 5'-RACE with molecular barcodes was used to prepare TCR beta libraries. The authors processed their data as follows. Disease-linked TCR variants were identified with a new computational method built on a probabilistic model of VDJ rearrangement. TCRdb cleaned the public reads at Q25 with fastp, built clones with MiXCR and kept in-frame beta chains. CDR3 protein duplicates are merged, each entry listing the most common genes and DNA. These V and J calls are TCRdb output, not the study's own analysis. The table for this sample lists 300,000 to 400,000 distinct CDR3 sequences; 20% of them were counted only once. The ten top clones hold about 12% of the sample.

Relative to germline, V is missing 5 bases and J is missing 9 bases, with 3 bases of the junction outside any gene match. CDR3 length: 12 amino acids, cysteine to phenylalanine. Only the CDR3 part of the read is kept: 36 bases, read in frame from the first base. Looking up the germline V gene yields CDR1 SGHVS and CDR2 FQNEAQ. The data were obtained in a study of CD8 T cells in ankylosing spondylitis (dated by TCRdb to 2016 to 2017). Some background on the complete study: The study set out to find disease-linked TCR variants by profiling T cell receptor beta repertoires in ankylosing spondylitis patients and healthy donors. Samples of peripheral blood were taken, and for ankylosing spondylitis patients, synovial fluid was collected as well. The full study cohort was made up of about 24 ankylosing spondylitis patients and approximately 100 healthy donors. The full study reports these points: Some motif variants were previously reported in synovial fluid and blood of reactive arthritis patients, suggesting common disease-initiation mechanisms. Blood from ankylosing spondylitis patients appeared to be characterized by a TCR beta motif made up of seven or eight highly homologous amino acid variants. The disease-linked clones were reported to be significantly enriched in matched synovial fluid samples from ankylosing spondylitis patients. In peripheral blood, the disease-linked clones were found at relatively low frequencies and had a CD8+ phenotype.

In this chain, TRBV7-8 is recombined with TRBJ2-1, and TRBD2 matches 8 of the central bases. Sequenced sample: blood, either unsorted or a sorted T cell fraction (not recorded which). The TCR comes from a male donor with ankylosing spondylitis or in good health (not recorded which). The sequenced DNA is TGTGCCAGCAGCGACCGGGAGGGTGAGCAGTTCTTC. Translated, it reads CASSDREGEQFF.